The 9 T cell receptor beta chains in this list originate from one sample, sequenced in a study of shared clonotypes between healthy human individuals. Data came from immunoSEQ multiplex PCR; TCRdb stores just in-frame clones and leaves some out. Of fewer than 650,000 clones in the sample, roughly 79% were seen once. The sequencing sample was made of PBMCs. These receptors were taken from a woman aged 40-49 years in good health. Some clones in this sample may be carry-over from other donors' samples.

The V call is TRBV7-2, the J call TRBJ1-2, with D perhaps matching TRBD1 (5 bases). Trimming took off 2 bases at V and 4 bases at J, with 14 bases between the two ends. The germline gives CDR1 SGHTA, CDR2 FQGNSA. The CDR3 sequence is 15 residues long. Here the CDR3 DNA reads TGTGCCAGCAGCTTAATACGGGGGGGTGCCTATGGCTACACCTTC. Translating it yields CASSLIRGGAYGYTF.

The CDR3 DNA reads as TGTGCCAGCAGCCGTGGCTCCCACCTCGGGGAGCTGTTTTTT. Translation: CASSRGSHLGELFF. V gene TRBV7-7 combines with J gene TRBJ2-2, with D unresolved. This CDR3 has 14 amino acids. The germline gives CDR1 SSHAT, CDR2 FNYEAQ (reference sequence). V was trimmed by 5 bases and J by 7 bases, leaving 14 bases between them.

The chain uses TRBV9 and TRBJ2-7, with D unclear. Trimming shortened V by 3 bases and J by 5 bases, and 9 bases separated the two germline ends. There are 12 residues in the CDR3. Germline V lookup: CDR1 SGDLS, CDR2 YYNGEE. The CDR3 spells CASSGLDDEQYF. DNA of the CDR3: TGTGCCAGCAGCGGTCTGGATGACGAGCAGTACTTC.

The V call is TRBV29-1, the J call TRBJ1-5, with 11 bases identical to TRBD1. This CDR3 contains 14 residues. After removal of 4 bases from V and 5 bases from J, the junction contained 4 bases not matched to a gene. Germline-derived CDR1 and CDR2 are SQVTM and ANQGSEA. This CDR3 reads CSVVGTGGDQPQHF. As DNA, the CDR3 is TGCAGCGTTGTAGGGACAGGGGGGGATCAGCCCCAGCATTTT.

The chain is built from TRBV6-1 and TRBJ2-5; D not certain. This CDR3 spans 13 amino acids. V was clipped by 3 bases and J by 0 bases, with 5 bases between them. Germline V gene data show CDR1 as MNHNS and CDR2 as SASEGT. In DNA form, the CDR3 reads TGTGCCAGCAGTGACCCGTACCAAGAGACCCAGTACTTC. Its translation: CASSDPYQETQYF.

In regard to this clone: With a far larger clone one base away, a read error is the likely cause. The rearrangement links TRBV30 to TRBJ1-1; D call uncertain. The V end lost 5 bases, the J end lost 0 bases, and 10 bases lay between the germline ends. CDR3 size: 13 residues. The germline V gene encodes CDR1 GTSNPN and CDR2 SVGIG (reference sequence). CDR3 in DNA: TGTGCCTGGGGCTGGAACATGAACACTGAAGCTTTCTTT. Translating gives CAWGWNMNTEAFF.

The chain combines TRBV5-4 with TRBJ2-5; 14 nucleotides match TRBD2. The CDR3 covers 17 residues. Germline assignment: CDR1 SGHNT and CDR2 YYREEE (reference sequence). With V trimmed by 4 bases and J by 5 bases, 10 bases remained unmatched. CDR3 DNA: TGTGCCAGCAGCCCCGACCCGGGACTAGCGGGAGCTGAGACCCAGTACTTC. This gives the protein CASSPDPGLAGAETQYF.

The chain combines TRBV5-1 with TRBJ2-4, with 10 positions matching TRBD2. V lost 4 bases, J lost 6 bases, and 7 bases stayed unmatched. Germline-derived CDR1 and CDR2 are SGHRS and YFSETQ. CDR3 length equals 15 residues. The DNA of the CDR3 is TGCGCCAGCAGCACCGCGGCTAGCGGGAGAAACATTCAGTACTTC. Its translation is CASSTAASGRNIQYF.

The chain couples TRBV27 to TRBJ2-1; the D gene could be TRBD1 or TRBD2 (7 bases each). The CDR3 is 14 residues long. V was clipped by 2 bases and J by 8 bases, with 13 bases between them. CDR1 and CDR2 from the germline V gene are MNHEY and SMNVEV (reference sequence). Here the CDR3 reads CASSLEQGRDEQFF. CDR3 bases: TGTGCCAGCAGTTTAGAACAGGGGAGGGATGAGCAGTTCTTC.